Below are 6 T cell receptor beta chains sequenced from a single sample in a study of blood T cell repertoires in COVID-19. Sequencing used immunoSEQ multiplex PCR; TCRdb keeps in-frame clones, though not all of them. The sample holds around 250,000 clones, around 87% seen once. Sequenced input: PBMCs or T cells enriched from blood (not recorded which). The receptors come from a woman aged 45-65 years who had recovered from COVID-19.

The V and J genes are TRBV29-1 and TRBJ2-7; D is possibly TRBD1 (6 bases). Germline V lookup: CDR1 SQVTM, CDR2 ANQGSEA. The CDR3 runs to 13 residues. V dropped 2 bases and J dropped 2 bases, with 10 bases sitting between them. The CDR3 coding sequence is TGCAGCGTTGAATCCGGGACACCCTACGAGCAGTACTTC. This sequence encodes CSVESGTPYEQYF.

The J gene is TRBJ1-1, the V gene TRBV3-1 (or the pseudogene TRBV3-2); tentatively, D is TRBD1 (6 bases). The CDR3 extends over 14 amino acids. Germline values: CDR1 LGHDT, CDR2 YNNKEL (reference sequence). Deletions cut 0 bases from V and 4 bases from J, with 9 bases between. As DNA, the CDR3 is TGTGCCAGCAGCCAAGAGGGGGCGATCACTGAAGCTTTCTTT. This codes for CASSQEGAITEAFF.

The V gene is TRBV7-8, the J gene TRBJ1-5, with 7 nucleotides matching TRBD1. J gave up 7 bases and V 5 bases, and 5 bases lay outside the gene matches. Germline V lookup: CDR1 SGHVS, CDR2 FQNEAQ. This CDR3 comprises 13 residues. The CDR3 loop is CASSRDRAQPQHF. Written as DNA, the CDR3 is TGTGCCAGCAGCCGCGACAGGGCCCAGCCCCAGCATTTT.

The gene calls are TRBV9 and TRBJ2-3; D might be TRBD1 (5 bases). Germline-derived CDR1 and CDR2 are SGDLS and YYNGEE. The length of the CDR3 is 13 residues. V lost 0 bases to trimming and J lost 10 bases, with 12 bases between them. The CDR3 loop reads CASSVEGHTAQYF. The DNA of the CDR3 is TGTGCCAGCAGCGTAGAGGGGCATACAGCGCAGTATTTT.

The chain recombines TRBV6-2 or TRBV6-3 with TRBJ2-3; 7 nucleotides match TRBD2. V lost 2 bases to trimming and J lost 8 bases; unmatched junction nucleotides: 13. CDR1 is MNHEY and CDR2 is SVGEGT in the germline V gene. The CDR3 has 16 residues. The CDR3 nucleotides are TGTGCCAGCAGTTACGAGTCTAGCGGCCCCTCCGGTACGCAGTATTTT. Translation gives CASSYESSGPSGTQYF.

This clone was recorded only once. This sequence joins TRBV4-1 and TRBJ1-4; no clear D gene. V was pared by 0 bases and J by 5 bases, with 7 bases between. Per germline, CDR1 MGHRA and CDR2 YSYEKL. This CDR3 region has 14 residues. The CDR3 is CASSQERINEKLFF. The CDR3 DNA reads TGCGCCAGCAGCCAAGAGCGCATAAATGAAAAACTGTTTTTT.